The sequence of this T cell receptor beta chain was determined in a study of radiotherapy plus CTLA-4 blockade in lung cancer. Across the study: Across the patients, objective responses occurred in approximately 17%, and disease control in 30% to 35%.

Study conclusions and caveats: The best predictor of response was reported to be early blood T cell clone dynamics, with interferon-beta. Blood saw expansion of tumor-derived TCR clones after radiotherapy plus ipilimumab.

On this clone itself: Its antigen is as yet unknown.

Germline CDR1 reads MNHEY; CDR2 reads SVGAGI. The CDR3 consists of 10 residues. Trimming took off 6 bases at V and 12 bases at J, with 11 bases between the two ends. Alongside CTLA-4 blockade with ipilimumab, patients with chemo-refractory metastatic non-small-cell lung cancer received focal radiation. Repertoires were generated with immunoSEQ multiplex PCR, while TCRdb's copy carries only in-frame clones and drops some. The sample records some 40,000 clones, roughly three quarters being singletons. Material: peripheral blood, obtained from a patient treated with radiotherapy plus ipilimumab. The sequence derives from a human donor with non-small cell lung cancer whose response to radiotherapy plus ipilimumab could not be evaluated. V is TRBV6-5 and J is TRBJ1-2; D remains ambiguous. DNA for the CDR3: TGTGCCAGCAGCCCCGGGAGGGACACCTTC. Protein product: CASSPGRDTF.